These T cell receptor beta chains were read from a single sample in a study of shared clonotypes between healthy human individuals. Here immunoSEQ multiplex PCR was the method, and the copy in TCRdb shows in-frame clones only, minus some. The sample lists 1.5 million to 1.9 million clones, 95% to 99% occurring once. Sequencing input: naive CD4+ T cells sorted from blood. These receptor sequences come from a man younger than 40 in good health. Both conserved end residues are part of each CDR3. D genes are given only for firm matches. The size of a clone is reported for some rows only, either as once, few or many, or as a class for expanded clones.

J	V	size	D	CDR3	DNA
TRBJ1-2	TRBV10-3	.	.	CAISDRANYGYTF	TGTGCCATCAGTGACAGGGCAAACTATGGCTACACCTTC
TRBJ1-1	TRBV28	.	.	CASSPFGLWGTEAFF	TGTGCCAGCAGCCCTTTTGGGCTGTGGGGGACTGAAGCTTTCTTT
TRBJ2-7	TRBV5-1	once	.	CASSLSGGLSSYEQYF	TGCGCCAGCAGCTTGTCTGGCGGGCTAAGCTCCTACGAGCAGTACTTC
TRBJ2-1	TRBV7-2	.	TRBD2	CASSSGLPSSYNEQFF	TGTGCCAGCAGCTCGGGACTACCTAGCTCCTACAATGAGCAGTTCTTC
TRBJ1-4	TRBV6-1	.	.	CASSEQRVRVYEKLFF	TGTGCCAGCAGTGAACAAAGAGTAAGGGTGTATGAAAAACTGTTTTTT
TRBJ2-7	TRBV4-2	.	TRBD2	CASSQIAGPYEQYF	TGTGCCAGCAGCCAAATAGCGGGGCCATACGAGCAGTACTTC
TRBJ2-7	TRBV28	.	TRBD2	CASSSGTSIYEQYF	TGTGCCAGCAGCTCCGGGACTAGTATCTACGAGCAGTACTTC
TRBJ1-4	TRBV10-3	.	TRBD1	CAISEEDRALATNEKLFF	TGTGCCATCAGTGAGGAGGACAGGGCACTAGCAACTAATGAAAAACTGTTTTTT
TRBJ1-1	TRBV19	.	TRBD1	CASRRNQGAGTEAFF	TGTGCCAGTAGGCGAAACCAGGGGGCGGGTACTGAAGCTTTCTTT
TRBJ2-2	TRBV5-1	.	.	CASSLGQRANTGELFF	TGCGCCAGCAGCTTGGGACAGAGAGCGAACACCGGGGAGCTGTTTTTT
TRBJ1-2	TRBV15	.	TRBD1	CATSRDAGTGYGYTF	TGTGCCACCAGCAGAGATGCGGGGACAGGGTATGGCTACACCTTC
TRBJ2-7	TRBV5-5	.	TRBD1	CASSTSTGGLRFYEQYF	TGTGCCAGCAGCACCTCGACAGGGGGCTTGCGTTTCTACGAGCAGTACTTC
TRBJ2-7	TRBV7-2	.	TRBD2	CASSPVGATSGRSYEQYF	TGTGCCAGCAGCCCAGTGGGCGCTACTAGCGGGAGATCCTACGAGCAGTACTTC
TRBJ2-7	TRBV7-2	.	TRBD2	CASRSTPGTSAYEQYF	TGTGCCAGCAGGTCCACCCCCGGGACTAGCGCCTACGAGCAGTACTTC
TRBJ1-1	TRBV11-2	.	TRBD1	CASSRQGLGTEAFF	TGTGCCAGCAGTCGACAGGGATTGGGCACTGAAGCTTTCTTT
TRBJ2-3	TRBV7-2	.	TRBD2	CASSLVLGLAASDTQYF	TGTGCCAGCAGCTTAGTACTGGGACTAGCAGCCTCGGATACGCAGTATTTT
TRBJ2-7	TRBV27	.	.	CASSVDNSYEQYF	TGTGCCAGCAGTGTTGATAACTCCTACGAGCAGTACTTC
TRBJ2-2	TRBV2	.	.	CASSEARELFF	TGTGCCAGCAGTGAAGCGCGGGAGCTGTTTTTT
TRBJ2-1	TRBV29-1	.	TRBD2	CSVALREFEQFF	TGCAGCGTTGCGCTGCGGGAGTTTGAGCAGTTCTTC